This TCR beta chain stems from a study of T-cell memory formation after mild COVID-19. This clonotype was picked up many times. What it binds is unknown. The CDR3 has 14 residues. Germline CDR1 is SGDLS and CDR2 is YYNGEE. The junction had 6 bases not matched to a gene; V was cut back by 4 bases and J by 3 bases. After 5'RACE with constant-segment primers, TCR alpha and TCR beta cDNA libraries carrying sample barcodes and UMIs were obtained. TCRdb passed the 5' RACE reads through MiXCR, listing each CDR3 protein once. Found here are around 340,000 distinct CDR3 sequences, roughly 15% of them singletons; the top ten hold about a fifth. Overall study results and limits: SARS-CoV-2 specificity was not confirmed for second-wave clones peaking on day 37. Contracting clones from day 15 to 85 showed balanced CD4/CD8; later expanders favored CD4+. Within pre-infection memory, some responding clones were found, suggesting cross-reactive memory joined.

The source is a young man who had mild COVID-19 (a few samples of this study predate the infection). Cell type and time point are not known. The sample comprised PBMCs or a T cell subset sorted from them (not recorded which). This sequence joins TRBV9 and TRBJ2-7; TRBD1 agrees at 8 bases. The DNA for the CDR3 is TGTGCCAGCAGCCCCCGGACAGGGAACTACGAGCAGTACTTC. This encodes CASSPRTGNYEQYF.